The following is a T cell receptor beta chain sequence with its context. The entry originates in a study of blood T cell repertoires in COVID-19. The protocol was immunoSEQ multiplex PCR, while the TCRdb copy is restricted to in-frame clones and leaves out a portion. The sample records over 150,000 clones, around four fifths being singletons. Germline trimming cut 7 bases from V and 4 bases from J; bases unmatched to any gene: 8. From germline, CDR1 is SQVTM and CDR2 ANQGSEA. The CDR3 has 13 amino acids. This chain uses TRBV29-1 with TRBJ1-1; 8 positions agree with TRBD1. Sequenced sample: peripheral blood. The clonotype originates from a man between 65 and 79 years old with acute or convalescent COVID-19. CDR3 residues: CSASTGVVTEAFF. CDR3 coding DNA: TGCAGCGCCTCGACAGGGGTGGTCACTGAAGCTTTCTTT. The full variable domain, completed using reference TRBV29-1 and TRBJ1-1, is SAVISQKPSRDICQRGTSLTIQCQVDSQVTMMFWYRQQPGQSLTLIATANQGSEATYESGFVIDKFPISRPNLTFSTLTVSNMSPEDSSIYLCSASTGVVTEAFFGQGTRLTVV.